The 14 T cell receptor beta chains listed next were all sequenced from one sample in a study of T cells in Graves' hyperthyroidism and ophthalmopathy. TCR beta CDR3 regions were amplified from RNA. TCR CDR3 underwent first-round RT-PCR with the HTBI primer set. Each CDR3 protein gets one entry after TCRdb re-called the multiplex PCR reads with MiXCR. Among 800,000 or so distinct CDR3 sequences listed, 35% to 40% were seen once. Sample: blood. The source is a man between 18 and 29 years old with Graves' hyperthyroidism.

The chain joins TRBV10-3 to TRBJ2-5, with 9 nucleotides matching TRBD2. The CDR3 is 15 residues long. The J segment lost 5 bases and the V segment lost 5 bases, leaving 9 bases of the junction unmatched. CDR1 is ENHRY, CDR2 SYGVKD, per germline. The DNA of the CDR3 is TGTGCCATCAGTTCTCATAGCGGGGGCGGGGAGACCCAGTACTTC. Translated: CAISSHSGGGETQYF.

The CDR3 here is CASSQVGGKGPQHF. CDR3 in DNA: TGCGCCAGCAGCCAAGTGGGGGGGAAAGGGCCCCAGCATTTT. The chain joins TRBV4-1 to TRBJ1-5, with a possible D match to TRBD1 (5 bases). V lost 1 base to trimming and J lost 9 bases, with 13 bases between them. CDR3 length: 14 amino acids. The germline CDR1 and CDR2 sequences are MGHRA and YSYEKL.

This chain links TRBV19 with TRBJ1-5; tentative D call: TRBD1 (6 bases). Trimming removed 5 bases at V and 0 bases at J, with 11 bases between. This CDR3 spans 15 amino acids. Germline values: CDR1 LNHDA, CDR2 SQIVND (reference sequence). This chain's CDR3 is CASSREGHSNQPQHF. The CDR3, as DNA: TGTGCCAGTAGTCGAGAGGGACATAGCAATCAGCCCCAGCATTTT. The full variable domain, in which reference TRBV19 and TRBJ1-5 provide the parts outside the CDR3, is DGGITQSPKYLFRKEGQNVTLSCEQNLNHDAMYWYRQDPGQGLRLIYYSQIVNDFQKGDIAEGYSVSREKKESFPLTVTSAQKNPTAFYLCASSREGHSNQPQHFGDGTRLSIL.

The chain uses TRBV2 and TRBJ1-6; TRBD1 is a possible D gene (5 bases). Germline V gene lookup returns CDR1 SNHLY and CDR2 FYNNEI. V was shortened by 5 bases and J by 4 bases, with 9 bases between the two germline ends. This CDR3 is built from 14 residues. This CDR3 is CASSFPGYNSPLHF. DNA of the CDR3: TGTGCCAGCAGTTTCCCAGGGTATAATTCACCCCTCCACTTT.

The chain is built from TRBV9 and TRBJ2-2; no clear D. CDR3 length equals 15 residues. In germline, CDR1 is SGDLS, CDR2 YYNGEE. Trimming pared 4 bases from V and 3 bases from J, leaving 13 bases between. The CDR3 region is CASSLTTPDTGELFF. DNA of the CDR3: TGTGCCAGCAGCTTAACTACCCCGGACACCGGGGAGCTGTTTTTT.

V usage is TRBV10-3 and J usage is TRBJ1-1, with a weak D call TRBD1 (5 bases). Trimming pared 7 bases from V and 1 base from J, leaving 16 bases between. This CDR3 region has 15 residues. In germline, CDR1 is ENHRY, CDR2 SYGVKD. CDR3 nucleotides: TGTGCCATCAAGGAGAGGGGAGTAGGGAACACTGAAGCTTTCTTT. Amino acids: CAIKERGVGNTEAFF.

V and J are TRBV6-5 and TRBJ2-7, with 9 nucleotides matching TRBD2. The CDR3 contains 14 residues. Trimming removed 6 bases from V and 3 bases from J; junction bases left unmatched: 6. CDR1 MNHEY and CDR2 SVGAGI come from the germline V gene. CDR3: CASSMTSGHYEQYF. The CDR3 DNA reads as TGTGCCAGCAGCATGACTAGCGGACACTACGAGCAGTACTTC.

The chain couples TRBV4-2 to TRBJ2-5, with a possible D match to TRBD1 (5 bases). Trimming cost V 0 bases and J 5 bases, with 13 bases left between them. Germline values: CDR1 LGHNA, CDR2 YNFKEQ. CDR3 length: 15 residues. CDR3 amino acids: CASSQDPPGQETQYF. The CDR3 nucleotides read TGTGCCAGCAGCCAAGATCCCCCAGGGCAGGAGACCCAGTACTTC.

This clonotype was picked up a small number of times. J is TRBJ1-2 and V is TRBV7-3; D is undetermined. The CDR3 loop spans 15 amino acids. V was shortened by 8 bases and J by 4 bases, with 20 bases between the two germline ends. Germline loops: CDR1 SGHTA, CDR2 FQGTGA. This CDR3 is CASPRRGVVSYGYTF. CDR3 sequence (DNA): TGTGCCAGCCCCCGTCGGGGTGTGGTATCCTATGGCTACACCTTC.

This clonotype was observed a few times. Written as DNA, the CDR3 is TGTGCCAGCGGCACGGGGGTTTCACCCCTCCACTTT. It encodes CASGTGVSPLHF. The chain carries TRBV6-5 and TRBJ1-6; maybe TRBD1 (5 bases). The germline V gene has CDR1 MNHEY and CDR2 SVGAGI. The CDR3 contains 12 residues. Trimming took 8 bases from V and 9 from J, leaving 11 bases between them.

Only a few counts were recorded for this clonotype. Written as DNA, the CDR3 is TGTGCCAGCAGCCAAGGTCGTGGTGGAGGCCATGAAGCTTTCTTT. It translates to CASSQGRGGGHEAFF. This sequence joins TRBV7-8 and TRBJ1-1; D unresolved. The V end was cut by 5 bases, the J end by 7 bases, with 20 bases between. Germline V gene data show CDR1 as SGHVS and CDR2 as FQNEAQ. The CDR3 runs to 15 residues.

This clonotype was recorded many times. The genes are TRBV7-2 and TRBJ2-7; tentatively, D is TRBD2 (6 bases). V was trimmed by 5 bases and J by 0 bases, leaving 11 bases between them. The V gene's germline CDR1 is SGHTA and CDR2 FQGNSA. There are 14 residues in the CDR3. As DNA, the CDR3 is TGTGCCAGCAGCCAGCGGGTTAGCTCCTACGAGCAGTACTTC. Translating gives CASSQRVSSYEQYF.

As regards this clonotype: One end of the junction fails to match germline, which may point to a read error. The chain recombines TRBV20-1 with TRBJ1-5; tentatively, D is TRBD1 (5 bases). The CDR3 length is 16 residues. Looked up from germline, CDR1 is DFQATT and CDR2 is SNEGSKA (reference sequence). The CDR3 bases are TGCAGTGTTAGAGATTCAGAAGGGGCGGAAGGACAGCCCCAGCATTTT. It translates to CSVRDSEGAEGQPQHF.

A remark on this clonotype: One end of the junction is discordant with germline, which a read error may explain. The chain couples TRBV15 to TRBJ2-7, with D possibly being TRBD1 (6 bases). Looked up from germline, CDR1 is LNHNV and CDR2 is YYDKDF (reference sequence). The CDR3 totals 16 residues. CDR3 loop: CASSSSDSTAGYGQYF. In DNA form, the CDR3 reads TGTGCCAGCAGCAGCTCGGACAGTACAGCAGGGTATGGGCAGTACTTC. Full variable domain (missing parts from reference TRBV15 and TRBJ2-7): DAMVIQNPRYQVTQFGKPVTLSCSQTLNHNVMYWYQQKSSQAPKLLFHYYDKDFNNEADTPDNFQSRRPNTSFCFLDIRSPGLGDTAMYLCASSSSDSTAGYGQYFGPGTRLTVT.